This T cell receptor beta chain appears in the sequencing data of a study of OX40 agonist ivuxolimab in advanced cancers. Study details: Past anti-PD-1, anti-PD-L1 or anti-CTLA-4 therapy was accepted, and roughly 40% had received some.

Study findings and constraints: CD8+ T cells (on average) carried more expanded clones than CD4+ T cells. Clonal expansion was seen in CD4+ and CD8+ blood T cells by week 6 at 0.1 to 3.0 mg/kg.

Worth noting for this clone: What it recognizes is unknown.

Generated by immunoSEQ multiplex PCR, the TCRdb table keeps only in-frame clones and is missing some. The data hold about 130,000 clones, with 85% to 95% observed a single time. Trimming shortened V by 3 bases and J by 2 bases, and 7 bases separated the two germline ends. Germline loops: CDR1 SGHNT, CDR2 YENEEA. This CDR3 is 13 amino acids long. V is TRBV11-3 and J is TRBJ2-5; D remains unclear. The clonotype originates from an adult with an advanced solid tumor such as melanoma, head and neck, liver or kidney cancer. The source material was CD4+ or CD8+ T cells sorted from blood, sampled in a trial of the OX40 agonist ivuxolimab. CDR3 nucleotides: TGTGCCAGCAGCTTTGGGTTGCAAGAGACCCAGTACTTC. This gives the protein CASSFGLQETQYF.